This T cell receptor beta chain originates from a study of cytomegalovirus exposure and HLA in healthy donors. Regarding the study as a whole: Further analysis was carried out later, and it showed several of the most significant clusters appearing linked to common viral pathogens. Later, an analysis showed that TCR beta chains associated with HLA were more clonally expanded than others that were equally common.

V lost 0 bases and J lost 5, with 8 bases in between. CDR3 length equals 13 residues. Germline CDR1 is SGHRS and CDR2 is YFSETQ. PCR was performed using 60 Vbeta and 13 Jbeta primers. Produced via immunoSEQ multiplex PCR; TCRdb's table is partial and in-frame only. The sample shows about 140,000 clones, about 61% of them seen only once. To note about this clone: The antigen remains undetermined.

The V call is TRBV5-1, the J call TRBJ1-2; tentative D call: TRBD1 (5 bases). The receptor was derived from a male donor in good health and CMV-seronegative. The specimen sequenced was PBMCs. CDR3 loop: CASSLGRVYGYTF. Here the CDR3 DNA reads TGCGCCAGCAGCTTGGGCAGGGTTTATGGCTACACCTTC.